These 5 T cell receptor beta chains originate from one sample sequenced in a study of early T cells in non-severe SARS-CoV-2 infection. TCRdb recomputed calls from the 5' RACE reads with MiXCR, one row per CDR3 protein. The sample yields about 63,000 distinct CDR3 sequences, 13% seen once. Sequenced sample: whole blood. The receptors shown here come from an adult who was a healthcare worker with PCR-confirmed SARS-CoV-2 infection or an uninfected control (not recorded which).

For this clonotype: A much bigger clone sits one base away, suggesting this may be a read error. The chain links TRBV4-1 to TRBJ1-1; D call uncertain. The germline V gene encodes CDR1 MGHRA and CDR2 YSYEKL. The length of the CDR3 is 13 residues. Trimming removed 0 bases at V and 10 bases at J, with 12 bases between. CDR3 bases: TGCGCCAGCAGCCAAGATGAGCGGTGGGGAGCTTTCTTT. This translates into CASSQDERWGAFF.

The chain links TRBV7-2 to TRBJ2-3; TRBD2 aligns across 8 bases. CDR1 and CDR2 (germline): SGHTA, FQGNSA. The CDR3 spans 16 residues. Germline trimming cut 5 bases from V and 6 bases from J; bases unmatched to any gene: 13. The CDR3, as DNA: TGTGCCAGCAGCCCCCAGAGGACTAGCTGGGGGGATACGCAGTATTTT. It translates to CASSPQRTSWGDTQYF.

The chain couples TRBV6-1 to TRBJ1-1, with D maybe TRBD1 (5 bases). Germline V gene data show CDR1 as MNHNS and CDR2 as SASEGT. This CDR3 comprises 15 residues. Trimming pared 6 bases from V and 1 base from J, leaving 15 bases between. CDR3 region: CASRAAGFENTEAFF. CDR3 sequence (DNA): TGTGCCAGCAGGGCGGCAGGGTTCGAGAACACTGAAGCTTTCTTT.

There are many counts of this clonotype. The rearrangement joins TRBV21-1 to TRBJ1-2. TRBV21-1 is reported as a pseudogene. The CDR3 has 14 residues. The CDR3 DNA sequence: TGTGCCAGCAGCAAAGCGCACCAGTCGTATGGCTACACCTTC. Protein: CASSKAHQSYGYTF.

This clonotype has a count of ten or more. The rearrangement joins TRBV20-1 to TRBJ1-2; perhaps TRBD1 as D (5 bases). CDR1 and CDR2 (germline): DFQATT, SNEGSKA (reference sequence). This CDR3 spans 14 amino acids. Trimming stripped 1 base from V and 4 bases from J, with 13 bases between. The CDR3 nucleotides are TGCAGTGCTAGAGTTGTATCAGGGACCTATGGCTACACCTTC. This sequence encodes CSARVVSGTYGYTF.